The clone carrying this TCR beta chain was observed a few times. They built TCR cDNA with 5'RACE template switching, a step that put in a universal primer site and UMIs. MiXCR, run by TCRdb on the 5' RACE reads, gives a single entry per CDR3 protein. The sample yields a few hundred thousand distinct CDR3 sequences, around 21% seen once. The CDR3 sequence is 15 residues long. Germline V lookup: CDR1 SGHTA, CDR2 FQGNSA. Trimming removed 1 base at V and 1 base at J, with 10 bases between. The data derive from a study of T cells after yellow fever vaccination. About the research overall: The authors prepared low-cell-number fractions using SMART-Seq v4 Ultra Low Input.

The sample in question was PBMCs, obtained 15 days after the yellow fever booster vaccination. This TCR was recovered from a man under 40 who received the YFV17D yellow fever vaccine. The gene calls are TRBV7-2 and TRBJ2-5, with a weak D call TRBD2 (5 bases). CDR3 in amino acids: CASSLDRGPQETQYF. CDR3 nucleotide sequence: TGTGCCAGCAGCTTAGACCGGGGTCCCCAAGAGACCCAGTACTTC. Looking up the rest from reference TRBV7-2 and TRBJ2-5 gives the full variable domain: GAGVSQSPSNKVTEKGKDVELRCDPISGHTALYWYRQSLGQGLEFLIYFQGNSAPDKSGLPSDRFSAERTGGSVSTLTIQRTQQEDSAVYLCASSLDRGPQETQYFGPGTRLLVL.